The clone carrying this T cell receptor (beta chain) appeared a few times. The entry originates in a study of CDR3 diversity in severe acne. Using its own MiXCR run on the PCR reads, TCRdb lists one record per CDR3 protein. The sample comprises about 86,000 distinct CDR3 sequences, under 60% of which are singletons, and approximately 15% rests with the top ten. The CDR3 is 13 residues long. V was cut by 5 bases and J by 2 bases, with 9 bases left in between. The sequence derives from a male donor in good health, without acne. The genes are TRBV12-3 or TRBV12-4 and TRBJ2-5; weak D call: TRBD2 (5 bases). Input material: blood. DNA of the CDR3: TGTGCCAGCAGTACTAGGGCTCAAGAGACCCAGTACTTC. It translates to CASSTRAQETQYF.